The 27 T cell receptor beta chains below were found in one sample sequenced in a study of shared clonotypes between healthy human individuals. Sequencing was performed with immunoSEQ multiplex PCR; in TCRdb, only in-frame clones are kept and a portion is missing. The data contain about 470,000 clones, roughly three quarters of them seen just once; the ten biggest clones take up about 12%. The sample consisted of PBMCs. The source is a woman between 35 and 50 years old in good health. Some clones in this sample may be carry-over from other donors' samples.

CDR3 residues: CSVTGDNQPQHF. The CDR3 region has the DNA TGCAGCGTAACAGGGGACAATCAGCCCCAGCATTTT. This chain links TRBV29-1 with TRBJ1-5; 7 bases line up with TRBD1. The CDR3 loop spans 12 amino acids. V trimming: 6 bases; J trimming: 3 bases; junction bases outside the gene matches: 2. Looked up from germline, CDR1 is SQVTM and CDR2 is ANQGSEA.

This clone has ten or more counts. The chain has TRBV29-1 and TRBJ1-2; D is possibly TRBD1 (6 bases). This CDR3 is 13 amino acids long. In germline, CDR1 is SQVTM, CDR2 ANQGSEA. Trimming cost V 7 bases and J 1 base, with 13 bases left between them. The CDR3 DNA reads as TGCAGCGGTCTAACAGGGATTAACTATGGCTACACCTTC. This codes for CSGLTGINYGYTF.

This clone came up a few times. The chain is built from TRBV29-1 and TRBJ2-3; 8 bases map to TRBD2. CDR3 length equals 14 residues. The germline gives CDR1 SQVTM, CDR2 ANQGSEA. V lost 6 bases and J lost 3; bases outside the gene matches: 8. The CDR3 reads CSVWGGGRTDTQYF. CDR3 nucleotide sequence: TGCAGCGTATGGGGGGGCGGGAGGACAGATACGCAGTATTTT.

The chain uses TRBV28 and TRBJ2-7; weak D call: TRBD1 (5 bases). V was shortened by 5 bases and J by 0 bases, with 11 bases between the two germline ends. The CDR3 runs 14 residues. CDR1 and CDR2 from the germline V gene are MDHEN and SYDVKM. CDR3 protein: CASSTSRGSYEQYF. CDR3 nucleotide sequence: TGTGCCAGCAGTACGTCAAGGGGCTCCTACGAGCAGTACTTC.

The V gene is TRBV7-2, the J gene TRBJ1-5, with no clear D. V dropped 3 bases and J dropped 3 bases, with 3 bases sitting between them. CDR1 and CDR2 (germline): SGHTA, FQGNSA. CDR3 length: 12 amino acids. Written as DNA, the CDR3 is TGTGCCAGCAGCTTCGTCAATCAGCCCCAGCATTTT. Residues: CASSFVNQPQHF. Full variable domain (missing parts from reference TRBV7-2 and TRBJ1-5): GAGVSQSPSNKVTEKGKDVELRCDPISGHTALYWYRQSLGQGLEFLIYFQGNSAPDKSGLPSDRFSAERTGGSVSTLTIQRTQQEDSAVYLCASSFVNQPQHFGDGTRLSIL.

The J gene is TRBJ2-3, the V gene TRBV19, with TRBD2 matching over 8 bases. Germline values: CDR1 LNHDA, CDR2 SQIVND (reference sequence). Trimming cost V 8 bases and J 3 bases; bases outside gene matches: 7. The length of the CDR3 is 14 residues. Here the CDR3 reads CASGVAGGTDTQYF. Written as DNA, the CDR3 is TGTGCCAGTGGGGTGGCGGGAGGTACAGATACGCAGTATTTT.

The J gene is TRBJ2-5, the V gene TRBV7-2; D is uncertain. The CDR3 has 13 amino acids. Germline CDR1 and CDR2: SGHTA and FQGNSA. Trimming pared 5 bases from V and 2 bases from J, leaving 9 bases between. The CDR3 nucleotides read TGTGCCAGCAGCCCCCGCTATCAAGAGACCCAGTACTTC. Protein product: CASSPRYQETQYF.

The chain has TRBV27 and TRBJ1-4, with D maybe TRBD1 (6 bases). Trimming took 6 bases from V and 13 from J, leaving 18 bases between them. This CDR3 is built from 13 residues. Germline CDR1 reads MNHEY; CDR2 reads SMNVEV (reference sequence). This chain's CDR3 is CASRPTGFSRLFF. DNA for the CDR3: TGTGCCAGCAGGCCTACAGGGTTTTCTAGACTGTTTTTT.

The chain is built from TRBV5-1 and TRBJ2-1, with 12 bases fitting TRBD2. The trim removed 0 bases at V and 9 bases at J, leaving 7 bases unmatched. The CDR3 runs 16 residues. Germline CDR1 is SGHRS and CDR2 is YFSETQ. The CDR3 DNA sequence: TGCGCCAGCAGCTTGGGTTCTAGCGGGAGGGCCAGTGAGCAGTTCTTC. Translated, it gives CASSLGSSGRASEQFF. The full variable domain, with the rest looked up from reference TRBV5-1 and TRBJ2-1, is KAGVTQTPRYLIKTRGQQVTLSCSPISGHRSVSWYQQTPGQGLQFLFEYFSETQRNKGNFPGRFSGRQFSNSRSEMNVSTLELGDSALYLCASSLGSSGRASEQFFGPGTRLTVL.

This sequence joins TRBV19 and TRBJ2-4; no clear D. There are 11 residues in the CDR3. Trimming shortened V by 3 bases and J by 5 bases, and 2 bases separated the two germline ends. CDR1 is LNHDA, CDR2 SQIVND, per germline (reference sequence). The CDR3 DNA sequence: TGTGCCAGTAGTATCCAAAACATTCAGTACTTC. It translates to CASSIQNIQYF.

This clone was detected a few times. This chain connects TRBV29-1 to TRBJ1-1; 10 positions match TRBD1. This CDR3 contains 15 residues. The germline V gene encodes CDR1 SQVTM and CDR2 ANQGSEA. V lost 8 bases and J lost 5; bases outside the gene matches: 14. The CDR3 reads CSLFDRGQLGTEAFF. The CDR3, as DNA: TGCAGCCTATTCGACAGGGGGCAGTTGGGGACTGAAGCTTTCTTT.

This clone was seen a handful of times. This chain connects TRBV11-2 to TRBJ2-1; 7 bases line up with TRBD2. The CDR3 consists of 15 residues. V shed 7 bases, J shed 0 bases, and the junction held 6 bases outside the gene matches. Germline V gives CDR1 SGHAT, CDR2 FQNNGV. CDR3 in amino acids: CASTAGLSSYNEQFF. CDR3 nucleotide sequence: TGTGCCAGCACAGCGGGGCTTAGCTCCTACAATGAGCAGTTCTTC. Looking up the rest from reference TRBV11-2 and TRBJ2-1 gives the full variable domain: EAGVAQSPRYKIIEKRQSVAFWCNPISGHATLYWYQQILGQGPKLLIQFQNNGVVDDSQLPKDRFSAERLKGVDSTLKIQPAKLEDSAVYLCASTAGLSSYNEQFFGPGTRLTVL.

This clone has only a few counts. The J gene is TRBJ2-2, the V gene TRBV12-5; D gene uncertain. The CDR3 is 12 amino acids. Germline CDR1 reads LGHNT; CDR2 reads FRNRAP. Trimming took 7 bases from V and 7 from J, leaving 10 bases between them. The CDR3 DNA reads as TGTGCTAGTGCCCCCGAGAGCGGGGAGCTGTTTTTT. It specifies CASAPESGELFF.

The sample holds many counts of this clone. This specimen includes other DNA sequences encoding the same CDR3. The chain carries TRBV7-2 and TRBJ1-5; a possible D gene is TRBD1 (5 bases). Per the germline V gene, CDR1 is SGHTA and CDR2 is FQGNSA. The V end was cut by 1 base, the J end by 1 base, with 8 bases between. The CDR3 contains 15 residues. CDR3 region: CASSLVSGSNQPQHF. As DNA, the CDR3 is TGTGCCAGCAGCTTAGTCTCAGGGAGCAATCAGCCCCAGCATTTT.

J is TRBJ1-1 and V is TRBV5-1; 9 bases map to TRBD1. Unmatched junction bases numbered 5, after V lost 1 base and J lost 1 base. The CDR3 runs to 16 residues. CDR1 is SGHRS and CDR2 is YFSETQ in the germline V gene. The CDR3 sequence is CASSLWTGEANTEAFF. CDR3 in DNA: TGCGCCAGCAGCTTGTGGACAGGGGAGGCGAACACTGAAGCTTTCTTT. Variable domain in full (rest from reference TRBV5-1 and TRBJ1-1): KAGVTQTPRYLIKTRGQQVTLSCSPISGHRSVSWYQQTPGQGLQFLFEYFSETQRNKGNFPGRFSGRQFSNSRSEMNVSTLELGDSALYLCASSLWTGEANTEAFFGQGTRLTVV.

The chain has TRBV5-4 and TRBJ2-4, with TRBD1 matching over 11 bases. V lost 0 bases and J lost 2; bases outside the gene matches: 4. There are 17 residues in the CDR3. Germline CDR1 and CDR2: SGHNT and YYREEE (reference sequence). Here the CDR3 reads CASSLGDRGTTKNIQYF. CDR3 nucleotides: TGTGCCAGCAGCTTGGGGGACAGGGGGACGACCAAAAACATTCAGTACTTC.

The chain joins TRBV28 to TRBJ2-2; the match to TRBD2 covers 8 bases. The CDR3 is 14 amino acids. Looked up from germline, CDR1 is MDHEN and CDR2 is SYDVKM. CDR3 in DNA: TGTGCTGGACAAGCGGGGGAGAACACCGGGGAGCTGTTTTTT. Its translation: CAGQAGENTGELFF.

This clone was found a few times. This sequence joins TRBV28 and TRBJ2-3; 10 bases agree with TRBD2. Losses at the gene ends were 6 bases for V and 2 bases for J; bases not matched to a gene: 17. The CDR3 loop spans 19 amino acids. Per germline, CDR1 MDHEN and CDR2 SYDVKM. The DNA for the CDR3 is TGTGCCAGCAGCCCCCCAACTAGCGGGACCAATACTCTCACAGATACGCAGTATTTT. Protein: CASSPPTSGTNTLTDTQYF.

This CDR3 is CASSLWQGVGYGYTF. CDR3 in DNA: TGTGCCAGCAGTTTATGGCAGGGGGTTGGGTATGGCTACACCTTC. The chain joins TRBV28 to TRBJ1-2; 7 bases fit TRBD1. Per germline, CDR1 MDHEN and CDR2 SYDVKM. CDR3 length equals 15 residues. The ends lost 0 bases at V and 5 bases at J; junction bases unmatched: 6.

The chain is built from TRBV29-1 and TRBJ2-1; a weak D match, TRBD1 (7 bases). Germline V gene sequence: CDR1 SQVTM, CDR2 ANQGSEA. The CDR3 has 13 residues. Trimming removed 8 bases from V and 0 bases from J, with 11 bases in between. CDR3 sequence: CSTQGGSYNEQFF. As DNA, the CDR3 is TGCAGCACTCAGGGGGGCTCCTACAATGAGCAGTTCTTC.

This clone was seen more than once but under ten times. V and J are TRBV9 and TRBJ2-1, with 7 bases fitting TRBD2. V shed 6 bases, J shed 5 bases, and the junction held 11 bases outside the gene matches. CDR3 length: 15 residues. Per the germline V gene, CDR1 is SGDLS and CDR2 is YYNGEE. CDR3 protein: CASTVGPSGDNEQFF. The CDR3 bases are TGTGCCAGCACCGTGGGGCCTAGCGGTGACAATGAGCAGTTCTTC. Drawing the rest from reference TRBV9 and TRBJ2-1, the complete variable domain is DSGVTQTPKHLITATGQRVTLRCSPRSGDLSVYWYQQSLDQGLQFLIQYYNGEERAKGNILERFSAQQFPDLHSELNLSSLELGDSALYFCASTVGPSGDNEQFFGPGTRLTVL.

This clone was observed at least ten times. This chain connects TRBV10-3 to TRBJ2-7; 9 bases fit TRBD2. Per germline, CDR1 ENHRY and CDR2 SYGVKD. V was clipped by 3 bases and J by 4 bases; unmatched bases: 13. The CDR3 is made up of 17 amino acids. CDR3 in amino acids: CAISDPKEGGREYEQYF. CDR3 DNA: TGTGCCATCAGTGACCCTAAGGAGGGCGGGAGGGAGTACGAGCAGTACTTC.

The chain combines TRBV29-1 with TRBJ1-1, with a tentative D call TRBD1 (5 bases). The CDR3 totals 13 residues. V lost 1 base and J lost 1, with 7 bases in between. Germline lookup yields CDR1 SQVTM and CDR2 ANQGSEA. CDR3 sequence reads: CSVEATANTEAFF. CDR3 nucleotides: TGCAGCGTTGAAGCGACAGCGAACACTGAAGCTTTCTTT.

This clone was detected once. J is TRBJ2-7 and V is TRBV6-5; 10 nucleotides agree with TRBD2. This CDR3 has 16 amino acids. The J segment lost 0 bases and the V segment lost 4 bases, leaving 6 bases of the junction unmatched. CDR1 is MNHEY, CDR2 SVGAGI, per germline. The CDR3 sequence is CASSSGLAVSSYEQYF. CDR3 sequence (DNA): TGTGCCAGCAGTTCTGGACTAGCGGTGAGCTCCTACGAGCAGTACTTC.

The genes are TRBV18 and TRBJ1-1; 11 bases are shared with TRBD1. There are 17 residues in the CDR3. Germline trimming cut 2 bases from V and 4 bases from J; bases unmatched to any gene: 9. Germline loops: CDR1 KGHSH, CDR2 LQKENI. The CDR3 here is CASSPVPGQGDGTEAFF. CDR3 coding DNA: TGTGCCAGCTCACCAGTCCCGGGACAGGGGGACGGCACTGAAGCTTTCTTT.

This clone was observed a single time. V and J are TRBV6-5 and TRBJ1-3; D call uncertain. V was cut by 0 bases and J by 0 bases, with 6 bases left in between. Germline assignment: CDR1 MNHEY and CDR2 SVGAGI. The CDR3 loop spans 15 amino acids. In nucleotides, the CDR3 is TGTGCCAGCAGTTACTCGGGAGGCTCTGGAAACACCATATATTTT. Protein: CASSYSGGSGNTIYF.

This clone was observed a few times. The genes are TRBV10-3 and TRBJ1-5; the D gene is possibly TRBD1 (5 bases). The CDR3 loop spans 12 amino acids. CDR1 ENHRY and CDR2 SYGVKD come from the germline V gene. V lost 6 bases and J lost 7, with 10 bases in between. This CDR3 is CAIRTEGQPQHF. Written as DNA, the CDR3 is TGTGCCATCAGGACAGAGGGACAGCCCCAGCATTTT.